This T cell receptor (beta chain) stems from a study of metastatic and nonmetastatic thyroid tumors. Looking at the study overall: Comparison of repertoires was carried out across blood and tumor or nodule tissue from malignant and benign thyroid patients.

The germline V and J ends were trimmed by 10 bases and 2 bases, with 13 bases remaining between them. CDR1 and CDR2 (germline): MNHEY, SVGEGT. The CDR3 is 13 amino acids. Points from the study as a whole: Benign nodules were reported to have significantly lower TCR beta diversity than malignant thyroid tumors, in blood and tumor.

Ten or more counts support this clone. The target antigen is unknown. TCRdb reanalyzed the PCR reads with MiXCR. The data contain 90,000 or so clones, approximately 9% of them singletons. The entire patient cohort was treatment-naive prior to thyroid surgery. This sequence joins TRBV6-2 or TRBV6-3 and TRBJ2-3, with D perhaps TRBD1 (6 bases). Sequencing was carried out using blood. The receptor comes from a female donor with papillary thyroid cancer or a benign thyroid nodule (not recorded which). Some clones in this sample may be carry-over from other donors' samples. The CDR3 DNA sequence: TGTGCCACCACAGGGACCCACACAGATACGCAGTATTTT. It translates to CATTGTHTDTQYF.